A single sample gave rise to the 28 T cell receptor beta chains below, sequenced in a study of glioma-infiltrating T cells after dendritic cell vaccination listed by TCRdb under 2016. Libraries were prepared through the immunoSEQ multiplex PCR assay. Drawn from immuneACCESS, this table holds only the in-frame rearrangements with V and J called that TCRdb kept. Clones are partly lost; checked studies trace under half to an unresolved V gene and leave the rest unexplained. The sample table shows about 87,000 clones, and over 85% are seen once. Approximately 2.9% of the sample goes to the ten largest clones. Here the sequenced sample was blood, taken before dendritic cell vaccination. These receptors were obtained from a human donor with glioblastoma.

The V gene is TRBV9, the J gene TRBJ2-1, with TRBD1 matching over 12 bases. Per germline, CDR1 SGDLS and CDR2 YYNGEE. The CDR3 length is 16 residues. V shed 3 bases and J 8 bases; nucleotides not matched to a gene: 9. The CDR3 loop is CASSAQPGTGGDEQFF. The DNA of the CDR3 is TGTGCCAGCAGCGCCCAACCCGGGACAGGGGGCGATGAGCAGTTCTTC.

The gene calls are TRBV30 and TRBJ2-7; D not certain. Germline V gene data show CDR1 as GTSNPN and CDR2 as SVGIG (reference sequence). The CDR3 spans 14 residues. The V end lost 0 bases, the J end lost 2 bases, and 11 bases lay between the germline ends. For the CDR3, the DNA is TGTGCCTGGAGTGTTCCTTCTACGCCCTACGAGCAGTACTTC. Translating it yields CAWSVPSTPYEQYF. Full variable domain (outside the CDR3, taken from reference TRBV30 and TRBJ2-7): SQTIHQWPATLVQPVGSPLSLECTVEGTSNPNLYWYRQAAGRGLQLLFYSVGIGQISSEVPQNLSASRPQDRQFILSSKKLLLSDSGFYLCAWSVPSTPYEQYFGPGTRLTVT.

The chain recombines TRBV19 with TRBJ1-5; 8 bases fit TRBD1. The CDR3 spans 15 residues. Trimming removed 5 bases from V and 7 bases from J; junction bases left unmatched: 10. In germline, CDR1 is LNHDA, CDR2 SQIVND (reference sequence). CDR3 loop: CASSEVGTGRQPQHF. CDR3 sequence (DNA): TGTGCCAGTAGTGAGGTTGGGACAGGTCGACAGCCCCAGCATTTT.

CDR3 in amino acids: CASSPDSLPYNEQFF. CDR3 DNA: TGTGCCAGCAGCCCTGACAGTCTTCCGTACAATGAGCAGTTCTTC. J is TRBJ2-1 and V is TRBV11-3, with D perhaps matching TRBD1 (5 bases). CDR1 and CDR2 from the germline V gene are SGHNT and YENEEA. V was cut by 5 bases and J by 4 bases, with 15 bases left in between. The CDR3 is made up of 15 amino acids.

This chain uses TRBV30 with TRBJ1-1, with TRBD1 as a possible D gene (5 bases). Germline-derived CDR1 and CDR2 are GTSNPN and SVGIG (reference sequence). Trimming left V 5 bases short and J 1 base short, with 17 bases between. This CDR3 region has 15 residues. The CDR3 DNA is TGTGCCTGGGGGGGAGGCAGGCGGCAGAACACTGAAGCTTTCTTT. It translates to CAWGGGRRQNTEAFF.

This chain joins TRBV4-2 and TRBJ2-7; 9 bases match TRBD2. Germline trimming cut 0 bases from V and 1 base from J; bases unmatched to any gene: 1. The CDR3 totals 15 residues. Germline CDR1 is LGHNA and CDR2 is YNFKEQ. The chain's CDR3 is CASSQDLAGSYEQYF. CDR3 coding DNA: TGTGCCAGCAGCCAAGATCTAGCGGGGTCCTACGAGCAGTACTTC.

The genes are TRBV5-1 and TRBJ2-1; 9 positions match TRBD2. Germline V lookup: CDR1 SGHRS, CDR2 YFSETQ. CDR3 length: 16 residues. Losses at the gene ends were 1 base for V and 5 bases for J; bases not matched to a gene: 7. CDR3 loop: CASSLLAGAVNNEQFF. The CDR3 DNA is TGCGCCAGCAGCTTGTTAGCGGGAGCCGTGAACAATGAGCAGTTCTTC.

This chain joins TRBV30 and TRBJ1-2; maybe TRBD1 (5 bases). The CDR3 has 14 amino acids. CDR1 GTSNPN and CDR2 SVGIG come from the germline V gene (reference sequence). V was clipped by 2 bases and J by 2 bases, with 12 bases between them. This CDR3 is CAWSLFGQNYGYTF. The CDR3 DNA sequence: TGTGCCTGGAGTCTATTCGGACAAAACTATGGCTACACCTTC.

V usage is TRBV2 and J usage is TRBJ2-3, with 8 bases that match TRBD2. CDR3 length: 15 amino acids. V trimming: 5 bases; J trimming: 3 bases; junction bases outside the gene matches: 7. The germline V gene encodes CDR1 SNHLY and CDR2 FYNNEI. CDR3 sequence: CASSPSSGGTDTQYF. As DNA, the CDR3 is TGTGCCAGCAGTCCCTCGAGCGGGGGTACAGATACGCAGTATTTT.

The chain combines TRBV5-4 with TRBJ1-1, with D possibly being TRBD1 (5 bases). CDR3 size: 15 residues. Germline values: CDR1 SGHNT, CDR2 YYREEE (reference sequence). V was trimmed by 4 bases and J by 3 bases, leaving 16 bases between them. DNA for the CDR3: TGTGCCAGCAGCCGGGGGGTGGGTAGAGACACTGAAGCTTTCTTT. Translated, it gives CASSRGVGRDTEAFF.

This CDR3 reads CASSPPQQGSISYQYF. The CDR3 DNA follows: TGTGCCAGCTCACCACCTCAACAGGGGTCTATATCATACCAGTACTTC. The chain joins TRBV18 to TRBJ2-5; the match to TRBD1 covers 7 bases. V lost 0 bases and J lost 10; bases outside the gene matches: 14. Germline V gives CDR1 KGHSH, CDR2 LQKENI. The CDR3 totals 16 residues. The full variable domain, completed using reference TRBV18 and TRBJ2-5, is NAGVMQNPRHLVRRRGQEARLRCSPMKGHSHVYWYRQLPEEGLKFMVYLQKENIIDESGMPKERFSAEFPKEGPSILRIQQVVRGDSAAYFCASSPPQQGSISYQYFGPGTRLLVL.

This clone was detected only once. The chain's CDR3 is CAWSSRVPNEKLFF. CDR3 sequence (DNA): TGTGCCTGGAGTTCCAGGGTACCTAATGAAAAACTGTTTTTT. The gene calls are TRBV30 and TRBJ1-4; D possibly corresponds to TRBD1 (5 bases). V lost 2 bases, J lost 3 bases, and 10 bases lay in between. The CDR3 has 14 residues. Germline-derived CDR1 and CDR2 are GTSNPN and SVGIG (reference sequence).

The chain employs TRBV5-1 and TRBJ2-2, with 13 bases aligning to TRBD2. This CDR3 has 14 residues. From germline, CDR1 is SGHRS and CDR2 YFSETQ. V lost 6 bases and J lost 7; bases outside the gene matches: 3. Here the CDR3 reads CASTGLAGVGELFF. The CDR3 DNA reads as TGCGCCAGCACCGGACTAGCGGGAGTCGGGGAGCTGTTTTTT.

This chain's CDR3 is CASSFGLADYNEQFF. In DNA, the CDR3 is TGTGCCAGCAGCTTCGGACTAGCGGACTACAATGAGCAGTTCTTC. This rearrangement joins TRBV11-2 to TRBJ2-1, with 10 bases aligning to TRBD2. The CDR3 runs to 15 residues. With 3 bases clipped from V and 3 bases from J, the junction kept 2 bases outside the gene matches. Germline values: CDR1 SGHAT, CDR2 FQNNGV. Looking up the rest from reference TRBV11-2 and TRBJ2-1 gives the full variable domain: EAGVAQSPRYKIIEKRQSVAFWCNPISGHATLYWYQQILGQGPKLLIQFQNNGVVDDSQLPKDRFSAERLKGVDSTLKIQPAKLEDSAVYLCASSFGLADYNEQFFGPGTRLTVL.

The chain uses TRBV28 and TRBJ2-7, with 8 bases that match TRBD2. The CDR3 spans 15 residues. The V gene's germline CDR1 is MDHEN and CDR2 SYDVKM. V lost 6 bases, J lost 5 bases, and 12 bases stayed unmatched. CDR3 nucleotides: TGTGCCAGCAGAGTTTCCCTTAGCGGGATCAACGAGCAGTACTTC. Translation gives CASRVSLSGINEQYF.

The V gene is TRBV7-2, the J gene TRBJ2-2, with D maybe TRBD2 (5 bases). In germline, CDR1 is SGHTA, CDR2 FQGNSA. The CDR3 contains 15 residues. V dropped 1 base and J dropped 9 bases, with 15 bases sitting between them. CDR3 bases: TGTGCCAGCAGCTTAGGGACTCCAATACCTCGGGAGCTGTTTTTT. It encodes CASSLGTPIPRELFF. Combining the CDR3 with reference TRBV7-2 and TRBJ2-2 gives the whole variable domain GAGVSQSPSNKVTEKGKDVELRCDPISGHTALYWYRQSLGQGLEFLIYFQGNSAPDKSGLPSDRFSAERTGGSVSTLTIQRTQQEDSAVYLCASSLGTPIPRELFFGEGSRLTVL.

The V call is TRBV30, the J call TRBJ1-1; D may be TRBD1 (6 bases). Trimming took off 2 bases at V and 1 base at J, with 14 bases between the two ends. The CDR3 runs to 15 residues. Germline loops: CDR1 GTSNPN, CDR2 SVGIG (reference sequence). The CDR3 region is CAWSLAGAANTEAFF. CDR3 in DNA: TGTGCCTGGAGTCTGGCAGGGGCCGCGAACACTGAAGCTTTCTTT.

The CDR3, as DNA: TGTGCCAGCAGTGCCCAGACAGGGGTCACCGGGGAGCTGTTTTTT. Its protein product is CASSAQTGVTGELFF. J is TRBJ2-2 and V is TRBV6-5; 8 nucleotides line up with TRBD1. The germline CDR1 and CDR2 sequences are MNHEY and SVGAGI. This CDR3 contains 15 residues. J was trimmed by 4 bases and V by 5 bases; bases with no gene match: 6.

V and J are TRBV7-9 and TRBJ2-5; 7 positions agree with TRBD1. Germline CDR1 reads SEHNR; CDR2 reads FQNEAQ (reference sequence). There are 15 residues in the CDR3. V lost 1 base and J lost 1; bases outside the gene matches: 3. CDR3 loop: CASSLGSGGQETQYF. The CDR3 region has the DNA TGTGCCAGCAGCTTAGGTTCAGGGGGCCAAGAGACCCAGTACTTC.

J is TRBJ2-5 and V is TRBV18; a possible D gene is TRBD2 (5 bases). V was clipped by 8 bases and J by 1 base, with 11 bases between them. The CDR3 consists of 13 residues. Germline CDR1 and CDR2: KGHSH and LQKENI. The CDR3 DNA is TGTGCCAGCCGGGGATCCGTCCAAGAGACCCAGTACTTC. Its protein is CASRGSVQETQYF.

The J gene is TRBJ2-2, the V gene TRBV7-6, with D possibly being TRBD2 (5 bases). The V end lost 6 bases, the J end lost 6 bases, and 23 bases lay between the germline ends. The germline gives CDR1 SGHVS, CDR2 FNYEAQ. This CDR3 spans 17 amino acids. The CDR3 DNA follows: TGTGCCAGCAGTCAAAGTCAGGCGGGTTTGGGCGCCGGGGAGCTGTTTTTT. It encodes CASSQSQAGLGAGELFF.

This clone was seen a single time. An end of the junction differs from the germline gene, which may be a read error. V is TRBV2 and J is TRBJ1-5, with D maybe TRBD1 (6 bases). The CDR3 is made up of 12 amino acids. Germline V lookup: CDR1 SNHLY, CDR2 FYNNEI. The CDR3 nucleotides read TGTGCCAGCAGTGAAGACACGGGACAAGTCTACTTT. As protein: CASSEDTGQVYF.

The chain employs TRBV10-3 and TRBJ1-5, with TRBD1 matching 12 bases. The V segment lost 9 bases and the J segment 5 bases; nucleotides outside the gene matches: 5. Looked up from germline, CDR1 is ENHRY and CDR2 is SYGVKD. The CDR3 is made up of 14 amino acids. Here the CDR3 reads CAISGTGGDQPQHF. DNA of the CDR3: TGTGCCATTTCGGGGACAGGGGGCGATCAGCCCCAGCATTTT.

The chain is built from TRBV7-9 and TRBJ1-2; D call uncertain. Trimming took 4 bases from V and 5 from J, leaving 8 bases between them. Germline V gene data show CDR1 as SEHNR and CDR2 as FQNEAQ (reference sequence). This CDR3 spans 12 amino acids. CDR3 coding DNA: TGTGCCAGCAGCTGGAGCAGATATGGCTACACCTTC. Residues: CASSWSRYGYTF. The complete variable domain, with remaining parts taken from reference TRBV7-9 and TRBJ1-2, reads DTGVSQNPRHKITKRGQNVTFRCDPISEHNRLYWYRQTLGQGPEFLTYFQNEAQLEKSRLLSDRFSAERPKGSFSTLEIQRTEQGDSAMYLCASSWSRYGYTFGSGTRLTVV.

The chain employs TRBV19 and TRBJ2-1; weak D call: TRBD1 (6 bases). Germline CDR1 and CDR2: LNHDA and SQIVND (reference sequence). With 5 bases removed from V and 4 bases from J, the gap between germline ends came to 15 bases. CDR3 size: 15 residues. CDR3 DNA sequence: TGTGCCAGTAGTGGGGGCGCCTCCGGATACAATGAGCAGTTCTTC. This codes for CASSGGASGYNEQFF. Drawing the rest from reference TRBV19 and TRBJ2-1, the complete variable domain is DGGITQSPKYLFRKEGQNVTLSCEQNLNHDAMYWYRQDPGQGLRLIYYSQIVNDFQKGDIAEGYSVSREKKESFPLTVTSAQKNPTAFYLCASSGGASGYNEQFFGPGTRLTVL.

This clone was counted a few times. This sequence joins TRBV4-1 and TRBJ2-1; 12 nucleotides align to TRBD2. The CDR3 spans 17 residues. V lost 1 base to trimming and J lost 7 bases; unmatched junction nucleotides: 8. CDR1 is MGHRA, CDR2 YSYEKL, per germline. The CDR3, as DNA: TGCGCCAGCAGCCAAGTTAATCTAGCGGGAGGGGGGAATGAGCAGTTCTTC. This gives the protein CASSQVNLAGGGNEQFF.

The V and J genes are TRBV6-5 and TRBJ1-1; D unresolved. The V gene's germline CDR1 is MNHEY and CDR2 SVGAGI. Trimming removed 5 bases from V and 1 base from J, with 11 bases in between. The CDR3 spans 14 residues. The CDR3 protein is CASSAAHENTEAFF. CDR3 bases: TGTGCCAGCAGTGCAGCGCACGAGAACACTGAAGCTTTCTTT.

The rearrangement links TRBV19 to TRBJ2-1; 14 bases are a match to TRBD2. This CDR3 has 16 amino acids. Per the germline V gene, CDR1 is LNHDA and CDR2 is SQIVND (reference sequence). After removal of 2 bases from V and 9 bases from J, the junction contained 6 bases not matched to a gene. This CDR3 is CASSILGTSGSGEQFF. CDR3 sequence (DNA): TGTGCCAGTAGTATATTGGGGACTAGCGGGAGTGGTGAGCAGTTCTTC.